This TCR beta chain stems from a study of cytomegalovirus exposure and HLA in healthy donors. PCR involved 60 Vbeta and 13 Jbeta primers. Per the original data handling: Later, 75 million to 100 million unique TCR beta chains were counted in an analysis, and around 11 million of them were shared. Sequencing was performed with immunoSEQ multiplex PCR; in TCRdb, only in-frame clones are kept and a portion is missing. That table gives V, J and clone size, and the DNA gave D and trimming. The sample lists fewer than 200,000 clones; 84% were seen once. With respect to this clone: The target antigen is unknown.

Study results and caveats: Based on reports, TCR beta sequences accurately predicted HLA-A and HLA-B alleles for most subjects.

Sequencing was performed on PBMCs. This TCR came from a girl aged 2 to 10 in good health and CMV-seropositive.

CDR3 sequence: CASSYPLQGGHEQFF. For the CDR3, the DNA is TGTGCCAGCAGTTACCCCCTCCAGGGTGGGCATGAGCAGTTCTTC. The V and J genes are TRBV6-5 and TRBJ2-1; TRBD1 might be the D (5 bases). Germline CDR1 and CDR2: MNHEY and SVGAGI. The V gene lost 2 bases and the J gene lost 8 bases, with 16 bases spanning the gap. The CDR3 consists of 15 residues.